This record looks at one T cell receptor (beta chain) sequence and its context. What it recognizes is unknown. The CDR3 regions of TCR beta were amplified from RNA transcripts. First-round RT-PCR of the TCR CDR3 relied on the HTBI primer set. Using its own MiXCR run on the multiplex PCR reads, TCRdb lists one record per CDR3 protein. The sample lists over 700,000 distinct CDR3 sequences; about 35% were seen once. The data are from a study of T cells in Graves' hyperthyroidism and ophthalmopathy. It was uncontrolled infection, other autoimmune disease, pregnancy or lactation that excluded patients. The study, taken as a whole, reports: Stable hyperthyroidism was separated from ophthalmopathy by a model based on 13 V-J features.

The germline gives CDR1 SGHTA, CDR2 FQGTGA. V shed 5 bases, J shed 6 bases, and the junction held 7 bases outside the gene matches. CDR3 size: 15 residues. Sample: blood. The sequence was obtained from a woman between 40 and 50 years old with Graves' hyperthyroidism. The chain combines TRBV7-3 with TRBJ1-6; 7 bases align to TRBD1. The CDR3 is CASSPRGTANSPLHF. The CDR3 region has the DNA TGTGCCAGCAGCCCCCGGGGGACAGCTAATTCACCCCTCCACTTT.